The next 21 T cell receptor beta chains were all read from a single sample in a study of patients and donors after allogeneic stem cell transplantation. TCRdb independently ran MiXCR on the RT-PCR reads; one entry per CDR3 protein. The sample includes tens of thousands of distinct CDR3 sequences, around 49% of them seen just once. The sequenced material came from blood, either unsorted or a sorted T cell fraction (not recorded which). The receptor set was obtained from a human donor who was either an allogeneic HSCT recipient or a stem cell or donor lymphocyte infusion donor (not recorded which). It is not recorded whose cells these are; they may come from a transplant donor.

The DNA of the CDR3 is TGTGCCAGCAGTTACGGACAGGGGGCAGGAGTTTACGAGCAGTACTTC. Translating it yields CASSYGQGAGVYEQYF. This chain connects TRBV6-2 or TRBV6-3 to TRBJ2-7; 11 nucleotides line up with TRBD1. Germline loops: CDR1 MNHEY, CDR2 SVGEGT. This CDR3 is 16 amino acids long. V trimming: 2 bases; J trimming: 4 bases; junction bases outside the gene matches: 7.

The rearrangement joins TRBV19 to TRBJ1-5; D remains unclear. V lost 3 bases to trimming and J lost 15 bases, with 15 bases between them. The CDR3 spans 12 residues. Germline CDR1 reads LNHDA; CDR2 reads SQIVND (reference sequence). CDR3 DNA sequence: TGTGCCAGTAGTATTGAAACAGATAAGGTGCATTTT. This codes for CASSIETDKVHF.

V gene TRBV29-1 combines with J gene TRBJ2-1; D tentatively fits TRBD1 or TRBD2 (5 bases each). The CDR3 consists of 11 residues. The V and J ends lost 7 bases and 6 bases respectively, with 10 bases between them. The germline V gene encodes CDR1 SQVTM and CDR2 ANQGSEA. The CDR3 nucleotides read TGCAGCGGGGGACGGATCAATGAGCAGTTCTTC. Amino acid sequence: CSGGRINEQFF.

This clonotype was detected only a few times. V and J are TRBV12-3 or TRBV12-4 and TRBJ1-5; D possibly corresponds to TRBD1 (6 bases). This CDR3 contains 12 residues. The V gene lost 5 bases and the J gene lost 7 bases, with 9 bases spanning the gap. The CDR3 DNA reads as TGTGCCAGCAGTCTTGACAGGCAGCCCCAGCATTTT. Its protein product is CASSLDRQPQHF.

The rearrangement uses TRBV4-1 and TRBJ2-2; 8 bases match TRBD1. The V gene's germline CDR1 is MGHRA and CDR2 YSYEKL. V lost 1 base, J lost 1 base, and 5 bases stayed unmatched. The CDR3 consists of 17 residues. Written as DNA, the CDR3 is TGCGCCAGCAGCCAAGTGCGGACAGGGATGAACACCGGGGAGCTGTTTTTT. This gives the protein CASSQVRTGMNTGELFF.

The J gene is TRBJ1-5, the V gene TRBV28, with TRBD1 matching over 8 bases. The germline gives CDR1 MDHEN, CDR2 SYDVKM. J gave up 4 bases and V 6 bases, and 17 bases lay outside the gene matches. The CDR3 has 18 residues. The CDR3 loop reads CASSRGQGLGVWNQPQHF. CDR3 DNA: TGTGCCAGCAGCCGCGGACAGGGTCTTGGAGTTTGGAATCAGCCCCAGCATTTT.

The rearrangement joins TRBV2 to TRBJ1-5; weak D call: TRBD1 (6 bases). The germline V gene has CDR1 SNHLY and CDR2 FYNNEI. V was cut by 6 bases and J by 4 bases, with 10 bases left in between. The CDR3 sequence is 13 residues long. CDR3 residues: CASRGTRNQPQHF. In nucleotides, the CDR3 is TGTGCCAGCAGGGGGACACGGAATCAGCCCCAGCATTTT.

This chain connects TRBV6-2 or TRBV6-3 to TRBJ2-1, with 7 positions matching TRBD2. V lost 6 bases, J lost 5 bases, and 4 bases stayed unmatched. This CDR3 region has 13 residues. Germline CDR1 is MNHEY and CDR2 is SVGEGT. The CDR3 DNA sequence: TGTGCCAGCAGCCGAGCGGGGAACAATGAGCAGTTCTTC. It codes for CASSRAGNNEQFF.

The CDR3, as DNA: TGTGCCAGCAGCATGACGAGACTGTCCATGAACACTGAAGCTTTCTTT. Amino acids: CASSMTRLSMNTEAFF. The chain has TRBV7-2 and TRBJ1-1, with no clear D. Trimming pared 5 bases from V and 0 bases from J, leaving 16 bases between. This CDR3 has 16 residues. Germline V lookup: CDR1 SGHTA, CDR2 FQGNSA. The entire variable domain, with the rest obtained from reference TRBV7-2 and TRBJ1-1, is as follows: GAGVSQSPSNKVTEKGKDVELRCDPISGHTALYWYRQSLGQGLEFLIYFQGNSAPDKSGLPSDRFSAERTGGSVSTLTIQRTQQEDSAVYLCASSMTRLSMNTEAFFGQGTRLTVV.

This chain uses TRBV2 with TRBJ1-2; D uncertain. The CDR3 is 12 amino acids. V was trimmed by 11 bases and J by 0 bases, leaving 10 bases between them. The germline V gene has CDR1 SNHLY and CDR2 FYNNEI. Here the CDR3 reads CAEFQANYGYTF. The CDR3 DNA follows: TGTGCCGAATTCCAAGCTAACTATGGCTACACCTTC.

By proportion, this clonotype is medium-sized. CDR3 nucleotides: TGTGCCAGCAGCCAAGGGACAGGTCCGGGCACTGAAGCTTTCTTT. It codes for CASSQGTGPGTEAFF. The chain combines TRBV3-1 with TRBJ1-1, with 7 bases lining up with TRBD1. CDR3 length equals 15 residues. J lost 4 bases, V lost 1 base, and 6 bases had no gene match. Germline loops: CDR1 LGHDT, CDR2 YNNKEL (reference sequence).

There are a few counts of this clonotype. The chain joins TRBV12-3 or TRBV12-4 to TRBJ1-5, with D unclear. This CDR3 has 13 residues. Trimming shortened V by 0 bases and J by 7 bases, and 7 bases separated the two germline ends. The CDR3 nucleotides read TGTGCCAGCAGTTTAGCAGGGAAGCAGCCCCAGCATTTT. Protein product: CASSLAGKQPQHF.

A single count supports this clonotype. The genes are TRBV12-3 or TRBV12-4 and TRBJ1-1; D is uncertain. Trimming shortened V by 3 bases and J by 0 bases, and 5 bases separated the two germline ends. The CDR3 is 13 amino acids. CDR3 sequence (DNA): TGTGCCAGCAGTTTTATGGTGAACACTGAAGCTTTCTTT. Amino acid sequence: CASSFMVNTEAFF.

The chain employs TRBV27 and TRBJ1-6; D ambiguous. Germline lookup yields CDR1 MNHEY and CDR2 SMNVEV (reference sequence). V was trimmed by 7 bases and J by 5 bases, leaving 12 bases between them. The CDR3 covers 14 residues. CDR3 DNA: TGTGCCAGCACTAGGAGCCGGGATAATTCACCCCTCCACTTT. Protein product: CASTRSRDNSPLHF.

The V call is TRBV18, the J call TRBJ1-5; D is unclear. Deletions cut 2 bases from V and 4 bases from J, with 12 bases between. Looked up from germline, CDR1 is KGHSH and CDR2 is LQKENI. This CDR3 is built from 15 residues. The DNA for the CDR3 is TGTGCCAGCTCACCAGCAGCGGCAGCTAATCAGCCCCAGCATTTT. Its protein is CASSPAAAANQPQHF.

This clonotype was observed once. The chain combines TRBV15 with TRBJ1-4; D call uncertain. The CDR3 has 11 residues. V was cut by 5 bases and J by 7 bases, with 5 bases left in between. CDR1 and CDR2 (germline): LNHNV, YYDKDF (reference sequence). The CDR3 nucleotides read TGTGCCACCAGCCGAGGTGAAAAACTGTTTTTT. Protein product: CATSRGEKLFF.

V usage is TRBV28 and J usage is TRBJ1-2, with unresolved D. The V end was cut by 1 base, the J end by 3 bases, with 9 bases between. Germline-derived CDR1 and CDR2 are MDHEN and SYDVKM. The CDR3 runs 14 residues. The CDR3: CASSLSVVHYGYTF. CDR3 bases: TGTGCCAGCAGTTTATCTGTTGTTCACTATGGCTACACCTTC.

The chain recombines TRBV29-1 with TRBJ1-1; D possibly corresponds to TRBD1 (6 bases). Germline values: CDR1 SQVTM, CDR2 ANQGSEA. Trimming took off 0 bases at V and 1 base at J, with 18 bases between the two ends. The CDR3 is 17 amino acids. As DNA, the CDR3 is TGCAGCGTTGAAGACTCAAGGACAGCTAATAGGAACACTGAAGCTTTCTTT. It encodes CSVEDSRTANRNTEAFF.

The rearrangement uses TRBV15 and TRBJ1-6, with TRBD1 matching 8 bases. Germline-derived CDR1 and CDR2 are LNHNV and YYDKDF (reference sequence). The length of the CDR3 is 15 residues. The trim removed 1 base at V and 9 bases at J, leaving 5 bases unmatched. The CDR3 coding sequence is TGTGCCACCAGCAGAGGACAGGGGATGGGTTCACCCCTCCACTTT. This codes for CATSRGQGMGSPLHF.

This clonotype showed up just a few times. This chain uses TRBV5-1 with TRBJ1-5; D perhaps matches TRBD1 (5 bases). The germline gives CDR1 SGHRS, CDR2 YFSETQ. The CDR3 is 15 residues long. Trimming pared 0 bases from V and 3 bases from J, leaving 10 bases between. The chain's CDR3 is CASSLGQGDNQPQHF. CDR3 sequence (DNA): TGCGCCAGCAGCTTGGGTCAGGGAGACAATCAGCCCCAGCATTTT. Variable domain in full (rest from reference TRBV5-1 and TRBJ1-5): KAGVTQTPRYLIKTRGQQVTLSCSPISGHRSVSWYQQTPGQGLQFLFEYFSETQRNKGNFPGRFSGRQFSNSRSEMNVSTLELGDSALYLCASSLGQGDNQPQHFGDGTRLSIL.

Only a few counts were recorded for this clonotype. The chain joins TRBV12-3 or TRBV12-4 to TRBJ1-2, with D unclear. V gave up 6 bases and J gave up 3 bases, with 11 bases separating them. This CDR3 is 13 amino acids long. The chain's CDR3 is CASSYSGDYGYTF. The CDR3 nucleotides read TGTGCCAGCAGCTATAGTGGTGACTATGGCTACACCTTC.